This T cell receptor beta chain came from a study of blood T cell repertoires in COVID-19 (TCRdb year 2020). Broadly, across the study: Samples from collaborators originated in the United States, Italy and Spain and spanned both the acute and convalescent phases of COVID-19. The dataset comprised deeply sampled blood TCRbeta repertoires from subjects exposed to, actively infected with, or recovered from COVID-19. Where HLA class I and class II types were available, the types were taken from metadata supplied by the sample provider, not from assay-based typing. The prospective study material was composed of cDNA or gDNA derived from T cells, B-cell-depleted T cells, or PBMCs. The sample metadata nearly always contained a de-identified subject ID, COVID-19 status, age in years and sex. Samples came from the ongoing ImmuneRACE study (first 160 participants) plus 1,254 subjects from 6 global collaborators. The repertoires were released in a freely available public database meant as a resource for research on the immune response to SARS-CoV-2. What the authors observed across the whole study: The amount of clinical and demographic metadata varied by source and participant and was provided uncurated.

The CDR3 runs 13 amino acids, cysteine and phenylalanine included. Here the CDR3 DNA is all that survives: 39 bases in frame from base 1. V was cut back by 4 bases and J by 6 bases, leaving a gap of 13 bases between them. From the germline V gene (reference sequence), CDR1 is LNHDA and CDR2 is SQIVND. TCRbeta CDR3 regions were amplified from genomic DNA using the immunoSEQ Assay, a bias-controlled multiplex PCR. The original pipeline was this. The number of nucleated cells in each sample was estimated from the amplification of reference gene primers within the assay. To quantify the absolute abundance of each unique TCRbeta CDR3 rearrangement, sequence reads were collapsed and filtered. For each sample, productive Simpson clonality was calculated by taking the square root of Simpson's diversity index across productive rearrangements. Held by TCRdb, this immuneACCESS table contains in-frame sequences only and omits some clones. Under half of the omission traces to an unresolved V gene where checked; the cause of the rest is unknown. For V, J and clone size, that table is used; D and trimming come from the DNA. The sample table contains 18,000 or so clones; only one count was recorded for 77% of them. 16% of the sample rests with the top ten.

As concerns this clone: There is no known antigen for this receptor. No per-base quality is available; no much larger clone lies one base away.

One collaborating source in Seattle enrolled patients during active infection and followed them longitudinally through the course of disease. Whole blood was collected in K2EDTA tubes by collaborating institutions according to the institutions' own protocols. For TCRbeta analysis, collaborator samples were shipped as frozen whole blood, as isolated PBMCs, or as DNA extracted from either sample type. The sample was peripheral blood. The sequence was collected from a man between 65 and 79 years old with COVID-19, enrolled during active disease. The V gene is TRBV19 and the J gene is TRBJ2-7, with the D gene not confidently named. The CDR3 corresponds to CASSKAPNSEQYF. The base sequence is TGTGCCAGTAGTAAAGCTCCCAATAGCGAGCAGTACTTC.